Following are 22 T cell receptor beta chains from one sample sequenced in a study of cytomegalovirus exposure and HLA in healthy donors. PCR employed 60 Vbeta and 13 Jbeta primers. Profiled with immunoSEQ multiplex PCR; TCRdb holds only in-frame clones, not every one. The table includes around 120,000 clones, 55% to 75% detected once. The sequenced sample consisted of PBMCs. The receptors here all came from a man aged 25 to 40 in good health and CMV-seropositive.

The CDR3 region has the DNA TGTGCCATCAGTGAGTCCGACTTTAGGGGATATGGTGGCTACACCTTC. This sequence encodes CAISESDFRGYGGYTF. The chain combines TRBV10-3 with TRBJ1-2, with a tentative D call TRBD1 (5 bases). Germline CDR1 is ENHRY and CDR2 is SYGVKD. V gave up 0 bases and J gave up 7 bases, with 18 bases separating them. The CDR3 covers 16 residues.

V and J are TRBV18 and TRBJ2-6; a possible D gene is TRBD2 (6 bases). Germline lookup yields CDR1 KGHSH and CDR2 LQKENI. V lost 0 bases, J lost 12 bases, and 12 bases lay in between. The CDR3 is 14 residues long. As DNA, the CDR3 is TGTGCCAGCTCACCACCGTTCATGGAGGGCGTCCTGACTTTC. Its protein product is CASSPPFMEGVLTF.

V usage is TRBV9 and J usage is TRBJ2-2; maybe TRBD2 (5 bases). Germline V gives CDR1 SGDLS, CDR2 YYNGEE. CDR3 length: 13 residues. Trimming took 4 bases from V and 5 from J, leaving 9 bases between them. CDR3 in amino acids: CASSPTSTGELFF. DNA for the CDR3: TGTGCCAGCAGCCCTACTAGTACCGGGGAGCTGTTTTTT.

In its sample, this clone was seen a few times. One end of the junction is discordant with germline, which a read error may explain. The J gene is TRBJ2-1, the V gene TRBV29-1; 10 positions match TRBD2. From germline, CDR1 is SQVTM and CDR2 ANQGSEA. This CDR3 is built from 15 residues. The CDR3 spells CSVEGHSGGYNEQFF. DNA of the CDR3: TGCAGCGTCGAAGGACATAGCGGGGGGTACAATGAGCAGTTCTTC.

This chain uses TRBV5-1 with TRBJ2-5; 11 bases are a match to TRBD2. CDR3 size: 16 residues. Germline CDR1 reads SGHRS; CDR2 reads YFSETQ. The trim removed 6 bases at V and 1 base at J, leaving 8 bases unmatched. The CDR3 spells CASNRAGTSGQETQYF. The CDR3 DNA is TGCGCCAGCAATCGGGCCGGGACTAGCGGCCAAGAGACCCAGTACTTC.

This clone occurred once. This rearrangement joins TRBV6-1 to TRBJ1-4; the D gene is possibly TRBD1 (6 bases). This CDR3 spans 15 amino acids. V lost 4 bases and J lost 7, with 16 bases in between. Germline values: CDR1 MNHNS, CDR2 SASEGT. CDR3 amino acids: CASSVTGRGAEKLFF. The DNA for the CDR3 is TGTGCCAGCAGTGTCACAGGGCGGGGGGCTGAAAAACTGTTTTTT.

The CDR3 region is CACSRDRSYEQYF. The CDR3 region has the DNA TGTGCCTGCTCCCGGGACAGGAGCTACGAGCAGTACTTC. The chain has TRBV30 and TRBJ2-7, with 8 bases identical to TRBD1. Germline assignment: CDR1 GTSNPN and CDR2 SVGIG (reference sequence). CDR3 length: 13 amino acids. After removal of 6 bases from V and 3 bases from J, the junction contained 7 bases not matched to a gene. Looking up the rest from reference TRBV30 and TRBJ2-7 gives the full variable domain: SQTIHQWPATLVQPVGSPLSLECTVEGTSNPNLYWYRQAAGRGLQLLFYSVGIGQISSEVPQNLSASRPQDRQFILSSKKLLLSDSGFYLCACSRDRSYEQYFGPGTRLTVT.

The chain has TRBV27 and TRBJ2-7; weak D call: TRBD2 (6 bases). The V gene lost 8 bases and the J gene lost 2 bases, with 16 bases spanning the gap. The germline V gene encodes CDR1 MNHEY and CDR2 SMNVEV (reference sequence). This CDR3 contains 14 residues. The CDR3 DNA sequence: TGTGCCAGCTCGTTGCGGGGCAGCACCTACGAGCAGTACTTC. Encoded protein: CASSLRGSTYEQYF.

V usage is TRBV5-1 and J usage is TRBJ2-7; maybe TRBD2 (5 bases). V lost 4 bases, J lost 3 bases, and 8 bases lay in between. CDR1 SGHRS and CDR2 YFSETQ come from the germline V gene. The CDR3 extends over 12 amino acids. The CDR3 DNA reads TGCGCCAGCAGCGGACGGGGCTACGAGCAGTACTTC. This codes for CASSGRGYEQYF.

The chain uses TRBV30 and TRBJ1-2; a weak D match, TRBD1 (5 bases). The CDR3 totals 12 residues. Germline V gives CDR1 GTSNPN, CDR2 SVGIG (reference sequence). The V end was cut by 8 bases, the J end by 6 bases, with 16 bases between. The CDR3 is CAGTWGANGYTF. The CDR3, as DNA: TGTGCCGGAACGTGGGGCGCGAATGGCTACACCTTC.

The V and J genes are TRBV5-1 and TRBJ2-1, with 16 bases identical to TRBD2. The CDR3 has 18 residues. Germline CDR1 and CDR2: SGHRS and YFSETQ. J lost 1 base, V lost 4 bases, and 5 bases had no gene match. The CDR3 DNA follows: TGCGCCAGCAGCGGGGGACTAGCGGGAGGGGGTTCCTACAATGAGCAGTTCTTC. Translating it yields CASSGGLAGGGSYNEQFF.

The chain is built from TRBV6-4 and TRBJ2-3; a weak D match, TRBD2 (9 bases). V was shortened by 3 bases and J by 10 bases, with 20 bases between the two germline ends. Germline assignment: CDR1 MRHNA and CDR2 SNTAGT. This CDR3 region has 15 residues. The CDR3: CASSEYLAGQESQYF. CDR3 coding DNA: TGTGCCAGCAGTGAATACCTAGCGGGACAGGAGTCGCAGTATTTT.

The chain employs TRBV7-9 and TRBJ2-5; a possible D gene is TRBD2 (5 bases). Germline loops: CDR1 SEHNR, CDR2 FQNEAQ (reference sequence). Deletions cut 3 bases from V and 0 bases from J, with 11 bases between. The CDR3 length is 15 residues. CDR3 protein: CASSFVTGYQETQYF. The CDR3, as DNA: TGTGCCAGCAGCTTTGTTACGGGGTACCAAGAGACCCAGTACTTC.

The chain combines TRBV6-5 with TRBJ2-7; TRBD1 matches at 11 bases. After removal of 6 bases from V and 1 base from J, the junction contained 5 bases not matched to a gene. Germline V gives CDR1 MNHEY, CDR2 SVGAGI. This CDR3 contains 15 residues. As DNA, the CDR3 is TGTGCCAGCAGCCCAGGGACAGGGGGGTCCTACGAGCAGTACTTC. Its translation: CASSPGTGGSYEQYF.

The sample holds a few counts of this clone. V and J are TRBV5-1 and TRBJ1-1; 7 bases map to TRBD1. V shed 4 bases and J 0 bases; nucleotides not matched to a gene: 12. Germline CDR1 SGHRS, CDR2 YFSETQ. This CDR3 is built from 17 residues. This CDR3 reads CASSLGGQRLVNTEAFF. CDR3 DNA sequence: TGCGCCAGCAGCCTTGGGGGACAGAGGCTTGTGAACACTGAAGCTTTCTTT. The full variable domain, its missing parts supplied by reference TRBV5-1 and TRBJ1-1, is KAGVTQTPRYLIKTRGQQVTLSCSPISGHRSVSWYQQTPGQGLQFLFEYFSETQRNKGNFPGRFSGRQFSNSRSEMNVSTLELGDSALYLCASSLGGQRLVNTEAFFGQGTRLTVV.

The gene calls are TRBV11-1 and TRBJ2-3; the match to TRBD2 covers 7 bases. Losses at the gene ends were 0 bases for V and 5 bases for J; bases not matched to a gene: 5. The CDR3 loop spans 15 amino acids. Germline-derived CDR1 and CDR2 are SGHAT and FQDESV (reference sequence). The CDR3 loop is CASSLAPASGDTQYF. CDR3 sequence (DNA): TGTGCCAGCAGCTTAGCGCCGGCTAGCGGAGATACGCAGTATTTT.

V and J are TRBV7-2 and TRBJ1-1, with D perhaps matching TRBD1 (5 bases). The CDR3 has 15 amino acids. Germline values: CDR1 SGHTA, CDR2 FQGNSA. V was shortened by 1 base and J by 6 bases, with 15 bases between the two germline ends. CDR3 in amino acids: CASSLVGGAGAEAFF. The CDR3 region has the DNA TGTGCCAGCAGCTTAGTTGGAGGGGCGGGCGCTGAAGCTTTCTTT.

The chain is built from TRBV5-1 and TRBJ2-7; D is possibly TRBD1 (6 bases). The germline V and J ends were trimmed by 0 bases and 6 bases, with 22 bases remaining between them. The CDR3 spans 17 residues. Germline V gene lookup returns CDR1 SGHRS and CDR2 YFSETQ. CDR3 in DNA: TGCGCCAGCAGCTTGGCCAATCAGGGGACCCCCCCCTCCGAGCAGTACTTC. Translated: CASSLANQGTPPSEQYF.

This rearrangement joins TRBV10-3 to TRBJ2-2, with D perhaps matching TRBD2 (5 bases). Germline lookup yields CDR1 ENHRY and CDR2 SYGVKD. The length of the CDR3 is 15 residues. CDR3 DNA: TGTGTTACCAGGCGGGTATCCCCGAGGACCGGGGAGCTGTTTTTT. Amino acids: CVTRRVSPRTGELFF.

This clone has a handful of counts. The CDR3 DNA reads as TGTGCCAGCAGTGCGGGACAGGACCTGAACGGCTACACCTTC. The encoded protein is CASSAGQDLNGYTF. The J gene is TRBJ1-2, the V gene TRBV25-1; 8 nucleotides align to TRBD1. V gave up 4 bases and J gave up 8 bases; unmatched junction bases: 9. The CDR3 is 14 residues long. Germline V CDR1 and CDR2: MGHDK, SYGVNS.

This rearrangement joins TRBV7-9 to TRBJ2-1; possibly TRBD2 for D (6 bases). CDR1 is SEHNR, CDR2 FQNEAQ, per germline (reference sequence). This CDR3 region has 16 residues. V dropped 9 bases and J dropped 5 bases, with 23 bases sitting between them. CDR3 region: CARGGDVSSGHNEQFF. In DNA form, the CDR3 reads TGTGCCAGGGGCGGGGATGTTAGTAGCGGACACAATGAGCAGTTCTTC.

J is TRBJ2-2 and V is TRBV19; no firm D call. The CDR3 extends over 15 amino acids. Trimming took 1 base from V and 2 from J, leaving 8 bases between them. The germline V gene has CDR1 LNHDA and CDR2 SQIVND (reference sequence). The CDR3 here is CASSIGAFNTGELFF. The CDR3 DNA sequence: TGTGCCAGTAGTATAGGAGCCTTCAACACCGGGGAGCTGTTTTTT.